These T cell receptor beta chains were read from a single sample in a study of T cell clonotyping in hematopoietic cell transplantation. Assay: immunoSEQ multiplex PCR; the TCRdb copy retains only in-frame clones and omits some. The table shows 5,500 to 8,500 clones, with 90% to 97% occurring only once. Sequenced material: PBMCs, taken 30 days after allogeneic stem cell transplant. The receptors originated from a male patient between 40 and 49 years old who had an allogeneic stem cell transplant from a related donor, so the T cells may come from the graft donor. Some clones in this sample may be carry-over from other donors' samples. Each CDR3 is given with its conserved first and last residue. Each record gives: V gene, CDR3 length, D gene, J gene, clone size, CDR3 DNA, CDR3 protein. A D gene is named only where the DNA matches it firmly. Where a row states a size, it is once, few, many or the class of an expanded clone; other rows omit it.

v_gene: TRBV10-3
len: 13
d_gene: .
j_gene: TRBJ1-2
abundance: once
CDR3nt: TGTGCCAGTTCCCCTGGTAGGGTCAATGGCTACACCTTC
CDR3aa: CASSPGRVNGYTF

v_gene: TRBV4-1
len: 15
d_gene: .
j_gene: TRBJ2-5
abundance: .
CDR3nt: TGCGCCAGCAGCCAACCCTTGGGGGGACAAGAGACCCAGTACTTC
CDR3aa: CASSQPLGGQETQYF

v_gene: TRBV11-2
len: 12
d_gene: .
j_gene: TRBJ2-7
abundance: .
CDR3nt: TGTGCCAGCAGCCCATCCGTAGCGAAGCAGTACTTC
CDR3aa: CASSPSVAKQYF

v_gene: TRBV29-1
len: 15
d_gene: .
j_gene: TRBJ2-7
abundance: once
CDR3nt: TGCAGCGCGAGGGAGGACCTGAGGACCCGATCCGAGCAGTACTTC
CDR3aa: CSAREDLRTRSEQYF

v_gene: TRBV2
len: 13
d_gene: .
j_gene: TRBJ2-1
abundance: once
CDR3nt: TGTGCCAGCAGGTTTTCCGGGAACAATGAGCAGTTCTTC
CDR3aa: CASRFSGNNEQFF

v_gene: TRBV7-9
len: 15
d_gene: TRBD1
j_gene: TRBJ2-7
abundance: .
CDR3nt: TGTGCCAGCAGCTCCCGGACAGGTTTAGCCTACGAGCAGTACTTC
CDR3aa: CASSSRTGLAYEQYF

v_gene: TRBV19
len: 17
d_gene: TRBD1
j_gene: TRBJ1-5
abundance: .
CDR3nt: TGTGCCAGTAGTATCGGCCAGCTGGGACAGAACAATCAGCCCCAGCATTTT
CDR3aa: CASSIGQLGQNNQPQHF

v_gene: TRBV30
len: 14
d_gene: TRBD1
j_gene: TRBJ1-2
abundance: .
CDR3nt: TGTGCCTGGATAAAACAGGGGTCAAGCTATGGCTACACCTTC
CDR3aa: CAWIKQGSSYGYTF

v_gene: TRBV11-2
len: 15
d_gene: .
j_gene: TRBJ1-3
abundance: .
CDR3nt: TGTGCCAGCAGCAGAGACAGGTTCTCGGGAAACACCATATATTTT
CDR3aa: CASSRDRFSGNTIYF

v_gene: TRBV21-1
len: 16
d_gene: .
j_gene: TRBJ1-5
abundance: once
CDR3nt: TGTGCCAGCAGCAAAGTATCAACAGGTGAAGGAGGCCCCCAGCATTTT
CDR3aa: CASSKVSTGEGGPQHF

v_gene: TRBV29-1
len: 13
d_gene: .
j_gene: TRBJ1-5
abundance: .
CDR3nt: TGCAGCGTTGAAGATGGATGGGGACAGCCCCAGCATTTT
CDR3aa: CSVEDGWGQPQHF

v_gene: TRBV7-6
len: 14
d_gene: .
j_gene: TRBJ2-1
abundance: .
CDR3nt: TGTGCCAGCAGCCCCCGGCTAGAATCGGATGAGCAGTTCTTC
CDR3aa: CASSPRLESDEQFF

v_gene: TRBV29-1
len: 14
d_gene: .
j_gene: TRBJ2-5
abundance: once
CDR3nt: TGCAGCGTTGATATATGGGGGGCAGAAGAGACCCAGTACTTC
CDR3aa: CSVDIWGAEETQYF

v_gene: TRBV12-2
len: 15
d_gene: .
j_gene: TRBJ1-2
abundance: .
CDR3nt: TGTGCAAGTCGCTTAGGGACAGTAAATCGGGATGGCTACACCTTC
CDR3aa: CASRLGTVNRDGYTF

v_gene: TRBV10-3
len: 13
d_gene: TRBD1
j_gene: TRBJ1-1
abundance: .
CDR3nt: TGTGCCATCAGAGGACAGGGTAACACTGAAGCTTTCTTT
CDR3aa: CAIRGQGNTEAFF

v_gene: TRBV10-3
len: 14
d_gene: TRBD1
j_gene: TRBJ1-2
abundance: .
CDR3nt: TGTGCCATCAGTGGTTGGGACAGCAACTATGGCTACACCTTC
CDR3aa: CAISGWDSNYGYTF

v_gene: TRBV5-6
len: 13
d_gene: .
j_gene: TRBJ2-7
abundance: .
CDR3nt: TGTGCCAGCAGCTTGGTTGACAACTACGAGCAGTACTTC
CDR3aa: CASSLVDNYEQYF

v_gene: TRBV11-2
len: 12
d_gene: .
j_gene: TRBJ1-2
abundance: .
CDR3nt: TGTGCCAGCAGCAAGGAGAACTATGGCTACACCTTC
CDR3aa: CASSKENYGYTF

v_gene: TRBV28
len: 15
d_gene: .
j_gene: TRBJ2-3
abundance: .
CDR3nt: TGTGCCAGCAGTTTAGCGGTCAAGGGCACAGATACGCAGTATTTT
CDR3aa: CASSLAVKGTDTQYF

v_gene: TRBV28
len: 15
d_gene: TRBD1
j_gene: TRBJ1-6
abundance: .
CDR3nt: TGTGCCAGCATGGGGACAGGGATTGCTAATTCACCCCTCCACTTT
CDR3aa: CASMGTGIANSPLHF